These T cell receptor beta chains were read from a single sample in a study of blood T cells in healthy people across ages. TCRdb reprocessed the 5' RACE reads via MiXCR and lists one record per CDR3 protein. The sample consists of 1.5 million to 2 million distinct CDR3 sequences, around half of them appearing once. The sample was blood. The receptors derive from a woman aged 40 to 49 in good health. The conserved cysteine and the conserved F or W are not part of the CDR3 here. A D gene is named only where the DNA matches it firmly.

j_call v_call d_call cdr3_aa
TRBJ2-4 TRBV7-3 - ATLGLMGDQY
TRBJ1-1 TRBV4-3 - ASSQDPANTEAF
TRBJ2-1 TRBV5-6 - ASSLDSLGETQF
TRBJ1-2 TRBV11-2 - ALGAGNYGYT
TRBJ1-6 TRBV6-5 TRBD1 ASSYSVGQGRHSPLH
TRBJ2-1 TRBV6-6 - ASSIQVDTHNEQF
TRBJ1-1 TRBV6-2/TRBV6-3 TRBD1 ATRRTGGNTEAF
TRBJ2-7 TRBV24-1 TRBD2 ATSEGLAETYNEQY
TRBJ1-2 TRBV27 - ASNPTGHSNYGYT
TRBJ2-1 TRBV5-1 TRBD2 ASSLVAGVMNEQF
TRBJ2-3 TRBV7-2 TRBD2 ASSLDLAGGTGTQY
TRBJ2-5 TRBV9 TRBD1 ASSVGQGESQETQY
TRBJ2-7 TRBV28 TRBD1 ASIQQGSTEQY
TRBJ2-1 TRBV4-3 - ASSQDLGNSNEQF
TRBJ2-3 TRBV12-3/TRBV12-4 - ASSAPVFAQY
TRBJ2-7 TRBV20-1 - SASQTVGFGQY
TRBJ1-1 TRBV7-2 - ASSLGRGRAF
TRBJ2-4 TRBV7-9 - ASSNDGTPNIQY
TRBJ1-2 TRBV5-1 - ASSFTAPSNYGYT
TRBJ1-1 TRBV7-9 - ASSVGPGSEAF
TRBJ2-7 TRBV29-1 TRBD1 SVGQGAASEQY
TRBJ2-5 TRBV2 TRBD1 ARGDRETQY